This T cell receptor beta chain derives from a study of blood T cell repertoires in COVID-19. Only in-frame clones appear in the TCRdb table, and some are missing; sequencing was by immunoSEQ multiplex PCR. The top ten hold 6% of the sample, which has some 180,000 clones, 75% to 85% seen once. The V end lost 2 bases, the J end lost 2 bases, and 10 bases lay between the germline ends. The CDR3 runs 15 residues. Germline-derived CDR1 and CDR2 are GTSNPN and SVGIG (reference sequence). This clone was picked up many times. V usage is TRBV30 and J usage is TRBJ1-6; D remains unclear. Specimen: peripheral blood. The sequence came from a woman in her thirties or forties with COVID-19, enrolled during active disease. CDR3 nucleotides: TGTGCCTGGAGTCTACCCCGGGCCTATAATTCACCCCTCCACTTT. Encoded protein: CAWSLPRAYNSPLHF.